Sequencing of this TCR beta chain was carried out in a study of T cell therapy after organ transplantation. The CDR3 is 16 residues long. Per the germline V gene, CDR1 is MGHRA and CDR2 is YSYEKL. V was clipped by 0 bases and J by 3 bases; unmatched bases: 2. In its sample, this clone was seen a few times. The antigen is unknown. Time point indicated: 20-29 weeks after completion of therapy. Sequencing used immunoSEQ multiplex PCR; TCRdb keeps in-frame clones, though not all of them. This sample yields approximately 15,000 clones, of which 85% are seen a single time; 31% belongs to the top ten. This TCR was sampled from a human patient who had received a solid organ transplant and had CMV disease. Some T cells may have come from the graft donor. The chain recombines TRBV4-1 with TRBJ2-3; 11 bases match TRBD1. Specimen: CD8+ T cells from blood, collected after autologous CMV-specific T cell therapy. This CDR3 reads CASSQDGTGGTDTQYF. CDR3 nucleotide sequence: TGCGCCAGCAGCCAAGACGGGACAGGGGGTACAGATACGCAGTATTTT.